These 26 T cell receptor beta chains were sequenced from one sample in a study of vaccination effects on CD4 cells after COVID-19. Scientists isolated CD4+ T cells after a roughly nine-day culture period ended. No antigen has been assigned to these receptors. Method: immunoSEQ multiplex PCR; TCRdb's copy keeps in-frame clones and lacks some. This sample has about 38,000 clones, with around 76% found just once. The sequencing here drew on CD4+ T cells from PBMCs cultured without peptide, taken before COVID-19 vaccination. These receptors were collected from a human donor who received a COVID-19 vaccine.

The gene calls are TRBV27 and TRBJ1-2; 7 nucleotides align to TRBD1. CDR1 and CDR2 (germline): MNHEY, SMNVEV (reference sequence). CDR3 length: 17 amino acids. Trimming at V came to 4 bases and at J to 0 bases, leaving 11 bases not matched to a gene. CDR3 region: CASSSQLAGGSNYGYTF. The CDR3 DNA reads TGTGCCAGCAGTTCGCAGCTCGCAGGGGGTTCTAACTATGGCTACACCTTC.

This clone was observed a few times. J is TRBJ1-1 and V is TRBV2; TRBD1 aligns across 8 bases. CDR1 is SNHLY, CDR2 FYNNEI, per germline. The CDR3 has 14 amino acids. The V segment lost 5 bases and the J segment 5 bases; nucleotides outside the gene matches: 7. CDR3 in DNA: TGTGCCAGCAGTAATCAGGGGGCGGGTACTGAAGCTTTCTTT. As protein: CASSNQGAGTEAFF.

This rearrangement joins TRBV7-3 to TRBJ2-2; 7 positions match TRBD2. Trimming took 3 bases from V and 4 from J; bases not matched to a gene: 5. Germline CDR1 reads SGHTA; CDR2 reads FQGTGA. The CDR3 is 15 amino acids. CDR3 coding DNA: TGTGCCAGCAGCTTCTTGGGGGGGGGCACCGGGGAGCTGTTTTTT. It is translated as CASSFLGGGTGELFF.

The rearrangement links TRBV30 to TRBJ1-3; D not certain. CDR3 length: 12 residues. V lost 1 base and J 0 bases, leaving 1 base between the germline ends. The germline V gene has CDR1 GTSNPN and CDR2 SVGIG (reference sequence). The CDR3 sequence: CAWSGSGNTIYF. Written as DNA, the CDR3 is TGTGCCTGGAGTGGCTCTGGAAACACCATATATTTT.

This rearrangement joins TRBV10-1 to TRBJ2-2, with 7 bases aligning to TRBD1. The germline gives CDR1 WNHNN, CDR2 SYGVQD (reference sequence). The CDR3 consists of 17 residues. J gave up 1 base and V 5 bases, and 10 bases lay outside the gene matches. CDR3 region: CASSPISGTENTGELFF. DNA of the CDR3: TGCGCCAGCAGTCCCATCTCCGGGACAGAGAACACCGGGGAGCTGTTTTTT.

This clone was counted between two and nine times. The chain couples TRBV7-9 to TRBJ1-2; 7 nucleotides match TRBD1. Germline-derived CDR1 and CDR2 are SEHNR and FQNEAQ (reference sequence). CDR3 length: 13 amino acids. J was trimmed by 8 bases and V by 5 bases; bases with no gene match: 8. CDR3 sequence: CASSDETGLGYTF. DNA of the CDR3: TGTGCCAGCAGCGATGAGACAGGGTTAGGCTACACCTTC.

The table lists this clone with a count of one. The rearrangement links TRBV24-1 to TRBJ1-5; D not resolved. This CDR3 is built from 15 residues. Germline loops: CDR1 KGHDR, CDR2 SFDVKD. With 5 bases removed from V and 0 bases from J, the gap between germline ends came to 10 bases. CDR3 in amino acids: CATSGDSYSNQPQHF. As DNA, the CDR3 is TGTGCCACCAGTGGAGATAGTTATAGCAATCAGCCCCAGCATTTT.

V is TRBV6-4 and J is TRBJ1-6, with TRBD1 as a possible D gene (5 bases). This CDR3 contains 15 residues. V lost 0 bases and J 14 bases, leaving 17 bases between the germline ends. Germline V gene data show CDR1 as MRHNA and CDR2 as SNTAGT. The CDR3 sequence: CASSDSGADGRALHF. In DNA, the CDR3 is TGTGCCAGCAGTGACTCTGGGGCTGACGGTCGGGCCCTCCACTTT.

The chain carries TRBV6-1 and TRBJ1-6; 9 bases match TRBD1. The germline CDR1 and CDR2 sequences are MNHNS and SASEGT. V was pared by 6 bases and J by 5 bases, with 2 bases of the junction left unmatched. The CDR3 extends over 14 amino acids. In DNA, the CDR3 is TGTGCCAGCAGCTGGACAGGGGATAATTCACCCCTCCACTTT. Its translation is CASSWTGDNSPLHF.

The chain employs TRBV28 and TRBJ1-2; 7 bases fit TRBD1. V shed 5 bases, J shed 8 bases, and the junction held 8 bases outside the gene matches. The germline CDR1 and CDR2 sequences are MDHEN and SYDVKM. The CDR3 covers 13 residues. The CDR3 DNA follows: TGTGCCAGCAGTCCCTGGACAGGAGCGGGCTACACCTTC. It codes for CASSPWTGAGYTF.

This clone was found a few times. The chain employs TRBV5-4 and TRBJ2-1, with TRBD2 identical over 10 bases. V lost 0 bases to trimming and J lost 9 bases; unmatched junction nucleotides: 9. The CDR3 covers 16 residues. Germline CDR1 SGHNT, CDR2 YYREEE (reference sequence). This chain's CDR3 is CASSLAGASGGSEQFF. The CDR3 DNA is TGTGCCAGCAGCTTGGCTGGGGCTAGCGGGGGTAGTGAGCAGTTCTTC.

This CDR3 is CSVVPLTTTNEQFF. The CDR3 DNA sequence: TGCAGCGTTGTCCCATTGACAACAACTAATGAGCAGTTCTTC. V usage is TRBV29-1 and J usage is TRBJ2-1; the D is unclear. The V gene's germline CDR1 is SQVTM and CDR2 ANQGSEA. The CDR3 consists of 14 residues. V gave up 4 bases and J gave up 7 bases, with 17 bases separating them.

A few counts support this clone. The V gene is TRBV7-2, the J gene TRBJ2-2; TRBD1 agrees at 7 bases. The CDR3 length is 16 residues. Germline trimming cut 1 base from V and 4 bases from J; bases unmatched to any gene: 6. Germline V gives CDR1 SGHTA, CDR2 FQGNSA. CDR3 in amino acids: CASSLGLGQLTGELFF. CDR3 coding DNA: TGTGCCAGCAGCTTAGGCCTGGGACAGCTCACCGGGGAGCTGTTTTTT.

The J gene is TRBJ1-2, the V gene TRBV2; weak D call: TRBD1 (6 bases). Germline assignment: CDR1 SNHLY and CDR2 FYNNEI. This CDR3 region has 14 residues. V lost 3 bases to trimming and J lost 2 bases, with 10 bases between them. Here the CDR3 reads CASSDGGANYGYTF. CDR3 nucleotide sequence: TGTGCCAGCAGTGACGGGGGCGCAAACTATGGCTACACCTTC. Based on the CDR3 plus reference TRBV2 and TRBJ1-2, the full variable domain is EPEVTQTPSHQVTQMGQEVILRCVPISNHLYFYWYRQILGQKVEFLVSFYNNEISEKSEIFDDQFSVERPDGSNFTLKIRSTKLEDSAMYFCASSDGGANYGYTFGSGTRLTVV.

This chain uses TRBV30 with TRBJ2-2; 8 nucleotides match TRBD1. This CDR3 is 15 amino acids long. V dropped 0 bases and J dropped 4; count of bases not matched to a gene: 4. Germline CDR1 is GTSNPN and CDR2 is SVGIG (reference sequence). The CDR3 loop reads CAWSVQGDVTGELFF. CDR3 sequence (DNA): TGTGCCTGGAGTGTACAGGGGGACGTCACCGGGGAGCTGTTTTTT.

The chain links TRBV2 to TRBJ1-4; D ambiguous. CDR3 length: 13 amino acids. CDR1 is SNHLY, CDR2 FYNNEI, per germline. Trimming pared 6 bases from V and 0 bases from J, leaving 5 bases between. This CDR3 is CASSGSTNEKLFF. CDR3 bases: TGTGCCAGCAGCGGGTCAACTAATGAAAAACTGTTTTTT.

This chain links TRBV4-1 with TRBJ1-2, with 7 bases that match TRBD1. The CDR3 contains 13 residues. Germline V gene sequence: CDR1 MGHRA, CDR2 YSYEKL. Trimming took 2 bases from V and 4 from J; bases not matched to a gene: 1. The CDR3 is CASSQQGGYGYTF. CDR3 DNA: TGCGCCAGCAGCCAACAGGGGGGCTATGGCTACACCTTC.

V is TRBV18 and J is TRBJ2-6; D might be TRBD1 or TRBD2, each matching 5 bases. With 3 bases removed from V and 0 bases from J, the gap between germline ends came to 12 bases. In germline, CDR1 is KGHSH, CDR2 LQKENI. The CDR3 length is 17 residues. CDR3 sequence (DNA): TGTGCCAGCTCACCGGGGACGGCTGACTCTGGGGCCAACGTCCTGACTTTC. Encoded protein: CASSPGTADSGANVLTF.

The rearrangement joins TRBV5-4 to TRBJ2-3; D perhaps matches TRBD2 (6 bases). The CDR3 has 14 residues. Trimming left V 4 bases short and J 6 bases short, with 15 bases between. CDR1 and CDR2 (germline): SGHNT, YYREEE (reference sequence). This CDR3 reads CASSQKAAGDTQYF. As DNA, the CDR3 is TGTGCCAGCAGCCAAAAGGCCGCGGGGGATACGCAGTATTTT.

V and J are TRBV2 and TRBJ1-2, with D maybe TRBD1 (5 bases). CDR1 is SNHLY, CDR2 FYNNEI, per germline. The CDR3 length is 15 residues. Trimming pared 10 bases from V and 0 bases from J, leaving 18 bases between. CDR3 in DNA: TGTGCCACCGCCCCGACGACAGTTACTAACTATGGCTACACCTTC. It is translated as CATAPTTVTNYGYTF.

The chain carries TRBV7-2 and TRBJ2-7; 10 bases align to TRBD1. In germline, CDR1 is SGHTA, CDR2 FQGNSA. V trimming: 6 bases; J trimming: 4 bases; junction bases outside the gene matches: 9. The CDR3 extends over 15 amino acids. The CDR3 nucleotides are TGTGCCAGCAGTTCGCCGGGACAGGGGATATACGAGCAGTACGTC. It is translated as CASSSPGQGIYEQYV.

The chain couples TRBV6-5 to TRBJ1-3; 7 bases are a match to TRBD1. Germline values: CDR1 MNHEY, CDR2 SVGAGI. This CDR3 is built from 13 residues. Unmatched junction bases numbered 4, after V lost 10 bases and J lost 1 base. The CDR3 sequence: CATRQGSGNTIYF. The CDR3 bases are TGTGCCACCCGACAGGGTTCTGGAAACACCATATATTTT.

This chain connects TRBV7-2 to TRBJ1-2; D call uncertain. CDR1 and CDR2 (germline): SGHTA, FQGNSA. The CDR3 is 13 amino acids. V dropped 3 bases and J dropped 8 bases, with 13 bases sitting between them. The CDR3 sequence is CASSFSEGWGYTF. CDR3 bases: TGTGCCAGCAGCTTTTCGGAGGGTTGGGGCTACACCTTC.

The V call is TRBV24-1, the J call TRBJ2-5, with 7 bases identical to TRBD2. The CDR3 covers 14 residues. J lost 3 bases, V lost 3 bases, and 3 bases had no gene match. Germline CDR1 reads KGHDR; CDR2 reads SFDVKD. The CDR3 loop reads CATSDRGGKETQYF. The CDR3 region has the DNA TGTGCCACCAGTGATCGCGGGGGAAAAGAGACCCAGTACTTC.

The chain couples TRBV11-3 to TRBJ2-5; D gene unclear. This CDR3 contains 14 residues. The germline V and J ends were trimmed by 5 bases and 2 bases, with 12 bases remaining between them. Germline loops: CDR1 SGHNT, CDR2 YENEEA. The CDR3 DNA reads as TGTGCCAGCAGCCCGAGCATGGGACAAGAGACCCAGTACTTC. Protein sequence: CASSPSMGQETQYF. Full variable domain (remainder filled in from reference TRBV11-3 and TRBJ2-5): EAGVVQSPRYKIIEKKQPVAFWCNPISGHNTLYWYLQNLGQGPELLIRYENEEAVDDSQLPKDRFSAERLKGVDSTLKIQPAELGDSAVYLCASSPSMGQETQYFGPGTRLLVL.

V is TRBV5-1 and J is TRBJ1-4; no reliable D call. CDR1 and CDR2 from the germline V gene are SGHRS and YFSETQ. This CDR3 comprises 15 residues. V lost 6 bases and J 6 bases, leaving 18 bases between the germline ends. The CDR3, as DNA: TGCGCCAGCACCATTGATCCCAGGTCGTATGAAAAACTGTTTTTT. It is translated as CASTIDPRSYEKLFF.